The entry that follows covers one TCR beta chain sequence. Antigen unknown. CDR1 and CDR2 (germline): SEHNR, FQNEAQ (reference sequence). There are 14 residues in the CDR3. V shed 3 bases and J shed 3 bases, with 12 bases lying between them. This entry is derived from a study of cytotoxic CD8 clonotypes in ibrutinib-treated CLL. Study in general: The study included 11 relapsed/refractory and more than 14 treatment-naive patients; 17 had IGHV unmutated disease.

Notes on the study in general: Stable or contracted on treatment, public clonotypes were also uncommon.

Profiled with immunoSEQ multiplex PCR; TCRdb holds only in-frame clones, not every one. The data show some 350,000 clones, about 64% seen once. The chain carries TRBV7-9 and TRBJ2-7, with no clear D. This sequence originates from a human donor with chronic lymphocytic leukemia. The specimen was PBMCs, collected after 36 months of ibrutinib treatment. CDR3 protein: CASSLGFLNYEQYF. The CDR3 bases are TGTGCCAGCAGCTTGGGATTCCTCAACTACGAGCAGTACTTC.